This paragraph covers one T cell receptor beta chain sequence. Its antigen is as yet unknown. The data derive from a study of cytomegalovirus exposure and HLA in healthy donors. About the research overall: In an early release, HLA-typed donors contributed some 82 million unique TCR sequences. General observations from the study: Cytomegalovirus status was reportedly diagnosed by the classifier with high specificity and sensitivity. Analyzed later, association rates of TCRs varied across HLA loci, with DRB1 most and HLA-C fewest. Previously analyzed data showed that most TCR beta V segments were productive at a frequency of about 87% or about 30%.

Deletions cut 6 bases from V and 5 bases from J, with 17 bases between. CDR3 length: 14 residues. CDR1 is KGHSH and CDR2 is LQKENI in the germline V gene. The PCR was carried out with 60 Vbeta primers and 13 Jbeta primers. Sequencing was performed with immunoSEQ multiplex PCR; in TCRdb, only in-frame clones are kept and a portion is missing. Its table records around 60,000 clones. Input material: PBMCs. The J gene is TRBJ2-7, the V gene TRBV18; tentative D call: TRBD1 (5 bases). The receptor's source is a man aged 25 to 40 in good health and CMV-seropositive. CDR3 protein: CASSLAGRVDEQYF. The CDR3 DNA reads TGTGCCAGCTCGCTGGCTGGCAGGGTGGACGAGCAGTACTTC.